The 11 T cell receptor beta chains in this list originate from one sample, sequenced in a study of T-cell reconstitution after alpha-beta-depleted transplantation in children. Using unique molecular identifiers, the investigators prepared the TCRbeta library. From the PCR reads, TCRdb called clonotypes with MiXCR, one entry per CDR3 protein. The sample carries 250,000 to 300,000 distinct CDR3 sequences, about a tenth recorded once. The sequencing here drew on PBMCs, taken before TCRalphabeta/CD19-depleted stem cell transplant. The source is a boy younger than two with acute myeloid leukemia, due to receive a stem cell transplant.

The rearrangement uses TRBV29-1 and TRBJ2-1, with 11 bases identical to TRBD1. The CDR3 has 18 amino acids. Per germline, CDR1 SQVTM and CDR2 ANQGSEA. The V and J ends lost 3 bases and 6 bases, in that order; junction bases with no gene match: 16. This CDR3 reads CSVDRTGGGSGSFNEQFF. The CDR3 nucleotides read TGCAGCGTTGATCGGACAGGGGGCGGGAGCGGGAGTTTCAATGAGCAGTTCTTC.

This clonotype showed up many times. The chain has TRBV2 and TRBJ2-3; the D is unclear. V was shortened by 1 base and J by 2 bases, with 13 bases between the two germline ends. CDR1 SNHLY and CDR2 FYNNEI come from the germline V gene. The CDR3 runs to 16 residues. The CDR3 reads CASSEGRPSNTDTQYF. CDR3 nucleotide sequence: TGTGCCAGCAGTGAAGGTCGACCCTCTAACACAGATACGCAGTATTTT.

As to this clonotype: A junction boundary mismatches the germline segment, possibly from a read error. The CDR3 region is CAISPGQGYEQYF. The CDR3, as DNA: TGTGCCATTAGTCCGGGACAGGGCTACGAGCAGTACTTC. The rearrangement links TRBV19 to TRBJ2-7; 9 bases agree with TRBD1. In germline, CDR1 is LNHDA, CDR2 SQIVND (reference sequence). CDR3 length: 13 amino acids.

This clonotype has a handful of counts. This rearrangement joins TRBV20-1 to TRBJ1-5; D unclear. CDR1 is DFQATT and CDR2 is SNEGSKA in the germline V gene (reference sequence). The ends were cut back, 0 bases at V and 1 base at J, with 7 bases in the middle. This CDR3 is built from 14 residues. The CDR3, as DNA: TGCAGTGCTAGAGATTCGGGGAGCAATCAGCCCCAGCATTTT. Encoded protein: CSARDSGSNQPQHF.

The genes are TRBV20-1 and TRBJ2-5; D ambiguous. In germline, CDR1 is DFQATT, CDR2 SNEGSKA (reference sequence). The V end lost 7 bases, the J end lost 4 bases, and 19 bases lay between the germline ends. The CDR3 loop spans 14 amino acids. For the CDR3, the DNA is TGCAGTGGTCACGCGACCCCGGCAACAGAGACCCAGTACTTC. This encodes CSGHATPATETQYF.

This clonotype occurred a few times. V and J are TRBV28 and TRBJ2-7; D is possibly TRBD1 (7 bases). Germline CDR1 reads MDHEN; CDR2 reads SYDVKM. This CDR3 has 14 amino acids. The V gene lost 5 bases and the J gene lost 6 bases, with 17 bases spanning the gap. CDR3 protein: CASSPTGRTTEQYF. The CDR3 DNA is TGTGCCAGCAGTCCGACAGGGAGGACAACCGAGCAGTACTTC.

This clonotype came up many times. V and J are TRBV28 and TRBJ2-1; TRBD2 matches at 8 bases. V was pared by 3 bases and J by 1 base, with 8 bases of the junction left unmatched. Germline V gene data show CDR1 as MDHEN and CDR2 as SYDVKM. This CDR3 is built from 17 residues. CDR3 protein: CASSFGLAYVSYNEQFF. The CDR3 DNA follows: TGTGCCAGCAGTTTTGGACTAGCCTATGTATCCTACAATGAGCAGTTCTTC.

This clonotype appeared many times. CDR3 nucleotide sequence: TGTGCCAGCAGTGAATCGCGCACCACGTGGCGGGAGCAGTTCTTC. Translating it yields CASSESRTTWREQFF. The chain employs TRBV25-1 and TRBJ2-1; D is unresolved. Trimming shortened V by 1 base and J by 10 bases, and 17 bases separated the two germline ends. Per the germline V gene, CDR1 is MGHDK and CDR2 is SYGVNS. The CDR3 is 15 residues long.

This clonotype was found many times. This chain connects TRBV5-1 to TRBJ2-7; 7 bases agree with TRBD1. CDR1 and CDR2 from the germline V gene are SGHRS and YFSETQ. CDR3 length: 15 residues. With 0 bases clipped from V and 1 base from J, the junction kept 4 bases outside the gene matches. CDR3 amino acids: CASSLVMGQSYEQYF. In nucleotides, the CDR3 is TGCGCCAGCAGCTTGGTTATGGGACAGTCCTACGAGCAGTACTTC.

This clonotype has a count of ten or more. The V and J genes are TRBV29-1 and TRBJ2-4, with 8 positions matching TRBD1. CDR1 and CDR2 (germline): SQVTM, ANQGSEA. The CDR3 is 14 amino acids. Trimming took 4 bases from V and 9 from J; bases not matched to a gene: 11. Here the CDR3 reads CSVAAGPTGGIQYF. The CDR3 DNA reads as TGCAGCGTTGCGGCGGGACCCACAGGGGGCATTCAGTACTTC. The entire variable domain, with the rest obtained from reference TRBV29-1 and TRBJ2-4, is as follows: SAVISQKPSRDICQRGTSLTIQCQVDSQVTMMFWYRQQPGQSLTLIATANQGSEATYESGFVIDKFPISRPNLTFSTLTVSNMSPEDSSIYLCSVAAGPTGGIQYFGAGTRLSVL.

This clonotype was picked up many times. The rearrangement links TRBV5-1 to TRBJ1-2, with 8 bases that match TRBD1. Germline values: CDR1 SGHRS, CDR2 YFSETQ. The CDR3 has 15 amino acids. Losses at the gene ends were 5 bases for V and 0 bases for J; bases not matched to a gene: 6. The CDR3: CASRDRGPANYGYTF. The CDR3 nucleotides read TGCGCCAGCAGAGACAGGGGCCCGGCTAACTATGGCTACACCTTC. The complete variable domain, with remaining parts taken from reference TRBV5-1 and TRBJ1-2, reads KAGVTQTPRYLIKTRGQQVTLSCSPISGHRSVSWYQQTPGQGLQFLFEYFSETQRNKGNFPGRFSGRQFSNSRSEMNVSTLELGDSALYLCASRDRGPANYGYTFGSGTRLTVV.